This passage covers 13 T cell receptor beta chains from one sample sequenced in a study of cytomegalovirus exposure and HLA in healthy donors. The PCR made use of 60 Vbeta and 13 Jbeta primers. Sequenced by immunoSEQ multiplex PCR; TCRdb stores in-frame clones only, minus some. The table has approximately 70,000 clones, 72% seen once; the top ten hold 12%. Sequenced material: PBMCs. The origin of the receptors is a middle-aged woman in good health and CMV-seropositive.

The genes are TRBV11-3 and TRBJ2-5; possibly TRBD2 for D (5 bases). This CDR3 comprises 13 residues. The germline V gene encodes CDR1 SGHNT and CDR2 YENEEA. V lost 5 bases and J lost 5, with 12 bases in between. As DNA, the CDR3 is TGTGCCAGCAGCCCACCGGGGTTCGAGACCCAGTACTTC. It yields the protein CASSPPGFETQYF.

This chain links TRBV18 with TRBJ2-1; 8 positions match TRBD2. Germline trimming cut 2 bases from V and 6 bases from J; bases unmatched to any gene: 3. The CDR3 extends over 14 amino acids. Germline V gene sequence: CDR1 KGHSH, CDR2 LQKENI. The CDR3 loop reads CASSPSGGGNEQFF. The CDR3 DNA reads as TGTGCCAGCTCACCATCGGGGGGGGGCAATGAGCAGTTCTTC.

This rearrangement joins TRBV9 to TRBJ2-1; 8 bases are shared with TRBD2. Unmatched junction bases numbered 8, after V lost 10 bases and J lost 5 bases. The CDR3 extends over 13 amino acids. Germline CDR1 SGDLS, CDR2 YYNGEE. The CDR3: CAVAGPNDNEQFF. CDR3 sequence (DNA): TGTGCCGTAGCGGGGCCAAACGACAATGAGCAGTTCTTC. The complete variable domain, with remaining parts taken from reference TRBV9 and TRBJ2-1, reads DSGVTQTPKHLITATGQRVTLRCSPRSGDLSVYWYQQSLDQGLQFLIQYYNGEERAKGNILERFSAQQFPDLHSELNLSSLELGDSALYFCAVAGPNDNEQFFGPGTRLTVL.

This clone showed up just a few times. The V and J genes are TRBV7-2 and TRBJ2-5, with D uncertain. This CDR3 has 13 amino acids. The V and J ends lost 1 base and 5 bases respectively, with 8 bases between them. Germline V gives CDR1 SGHTA, CDR2 FQGNSA. CDR3: CASSLGPSETQYF. The CDR3 DNA follows: TGTGCCAGCAGCTTAGGGCCCAGTGAGACCCAGTACTTC.

The chain employs TRBV5-1 and TRBJ1-1; tentatively, D is TRBD1 (6 bases). The CDR3 covers 16 residues. Trimming took 3 bases from V and 6 from J, leaving 21 bases between them. Germline CDR1 and CDR2: SGHRS and YFSETQ. This chain's CDR3 is CASSSRGAGVVSEAFF. The CDR3 nucleotides are TGCGCCAGCAGCTCCCGTGGGGCAGGGGTCGTATCTGAAGCTTTCTTT.

This clone was detected only a few times. This chain links TRBV4-1 with TRBJ1-5; TRBD1 matches 8 bases. The CDR3 runs to 15 residues. V shed 4 bases, J shed 5 bases, and the junction held 7 bases outside the gene matches. The germline V gene has CDR1 MGHRA and CDR2 YSYEKL. The CDR3 is CASSPGGKPDQPQHF. DNA for the CDR3: TGCGCCAGCAGCCCAGGGGGCAAGCCCGATCAGCCCCAGCATTTT.

The J gene is TRBJ1-1, the V gene TRBV11-2, with 9 bases lining up with TRBD1. The CDR3 consists of 15 residues. Germline V gene lookup returns CDR1 SGHAT and CDR2 FQNNGV. V gave up 4 bases and J gave up 1 base; unmatched junction bases: 4. CDR3 region: CASSSLQGANTEAFF. The CDR3 DNA is TGTGCCAGCAGCTCACTACAGGGGGCGAACACTGAAGCTTTCTTT.

This chain joins TRBV11-2 and TRBJ2-7; 7 bases fit TRBD2. V lost 0 bases and J lost 2; bases outside the gene matches: 4. Germline CDR1 is SGHAT and CDR2 is FQNNGV. The CDR3 spans 15 residues. The CDR3 here is CASSLDDGGTYEQYF. In DNA form, the CDR3 reads TGTGCCAGCAGCTTAGATGACGGGGGGACCTACGAGCAGTACTTC.

This sequence joins TRBV10-3 and TRBJ2-6; 12 bases match TRBD2. This CDR3 contains 18 residues. Germline V CDR1 and CDR2: ENHRY, SYGVKD. With 5 bases clipped from V and 3 bases from J, the junction kept 8 bases outside the gene matches. The CDR3 DNA sequence: TGTGCCATCAGTACCGCACTAGCGGGGGGAGGTGGGGCCAACGTCCTGACTTTC. Protein product: CAISTALAGGGGANVLTF.

V is TRBV7-9 and J is TRBJ2-2, with 9 bases fitting TRBD2. The germline gives CDR1 SEHNR, CDR2 FQNEAQ (reference sequence). CDR3 length equals 12 residues. V was clipped by 6 bases and J by 13 bases; unmatched bases: 6. In DNA form, the CDR3 reads TGTGCCAGCAGTCCACTAGCGGGCTCGCTGTTTTTT. This translates into CASSPLAGSLFF. Combining the CDR3 with reference TRBV7-9 and TRBJ2-2 gives the whole variable domain DTGVSQNPRHKITKRGQNVTFRCDPISEHNRLYWYRQTLGQGPEFLTYFQNEAQLEKSRLLSDRFSAERPKGSFSTLEIQRTEQGDSAMYLCASSPLAGSLFFGEGSRLTVL.

CDR3 bases: TGTGCCAGCAGTTTTGACCGGCGACAAGGCTACACCTTC. Protein sequence: CASSFDRRQGYTF. V is TRBV6-1 and J is TRBJ1-2; D is ambiguous. CDR1 is MNHNS and CDR2 is SASEGT in the germline V gene. V lost 5 bases to trimming and J lost 8 bases, with 15 bases between them. The CDR3 has 13 residues.

The chain employs TRBV5-1 and TRBJ2-5; TRBD2 matches at 12 bases. Germline V gene data show CDR1 as SGHRS and CDR2 as YFSETQ. The CDR3 has 16 residues. The trim removed 4 bases at V and 4 bases at J, leaving 8 bases unmatched. The CDR3 nucleotides read TGCGCCAGCAGCAGCCTAGCGGGGGGGCAGCGAGAGACCCAGTACTTC. Amino acids: CASSSLAGGQRETQYF. The whole variable domain, remainder taken from reference TRBV5-1 and TRBJ2-5, is KAGVTQTPRYLIKTRGQQVTLSCSPISGHRSVSWYQQTPGQGLQFLFEYFSETQRNKGNFPGRFSGRQFSNSRSEMNVSTLELGDSALYLCASSSLAGGQRETQYFGPGTRLLVL.

The chain combines TRBV19 with TRBJ1-6; D gene ambiguous. CDR3 length: 16 amino acids. The V and J ends lost 1 base and 0 bases respectively, with 7 bases between them. In germline, CDR1 is LNHDA, CDR2 SQIVND (reference sequence). CDR3 in amino acids: CASSIGGSSYNSPLHF. In nucleotides, the CDR3 is TGTGCCAGTAGTATAGGCGGGAGCTCCTATAATTCACCCCTCCACTTT.